This TCR beta chain stems from a study of T cell clonality in common variable immunodeficiency. The CDR3 runs to 18 residues. Germline V CDR1 and CDR2: MNHEY, SMNVEV (reference sequence). Trimming took off 0 bases at V and 4 bases at J, with 22 bases between the two ends. Worth noting for this clone: The sequenced fragment ends 3 residues before the CDR3 boundary, so the rest is inferred from the germline J gene.

Here immunoSEQ multiplex PCR was the method, and the copy in TCRdb shows in-frame clones only, minus some. The specimen has around 39,000 clones, none found just once. The clonotype comes from a person aged 18 to 70 in good health. The chain joins TRBV27 to TRBJ2-7, with a possible D match to TRBD2 (5 bases). The sample comprised peripheral blood mononuclear cells. The DNA read from the CDR3 is TGTGCCAGCAGTTTATCGTCTAGCCGACACAACCCCCTTTACGAG. It yields the protein CASSLSSSRHNPLYE. The full CDR3 protein reads CASSLSSSRHNPLYEQYF.